This T cell receptor beta chain was profiled in a study of cytomegalovirus exposure and HLA in healthy donors. Regarding the study as a whole: A few CMV-associated chains were confirmed in vitro to be specific for CMV antigens. Cytomegalovirus association was listed for approximately 150 TCR beta chains. Reportedly, diagnosis of cytomegalovirus status by the classifier showed high specificity and sensitivity.

This clone appeared a few times. Antigen specificity is unknown. The protocol was immunoSEQ multiplex PCR, while the TCRdb copy is restricted to in-frame clones and leaves out a portion. The sample includes 200,000 or so clones, 88% of them seen just once. The clonotype comes from a woman aged 18 to 35 in good health and CMV-seronegative. Sequencing used PBMCs.

Here the CDR3 reads CASSFRQTNTEAFF. CDR3 DNA sequence: TGTGCCAGCAGCTTTAGACAGACGAACACTGAAGCTTTCTTT. The genes are TRBV13 and TRBJ1-1; possibly TRBD1 for D (5 bases). Germline CDR1 is PRHDT and CDR2 is FYEKMQ (reference sequence). This CDR3 spans 14 amino acids. V lost 3 bases and J lost 1, with 9 bases in between.